Sequencing of this TCR beta chain was carried out in a study of T cells after yellow fever vaccination. This clonotype came up a few times. The CDR3 extends over 14 amino acids. Trimming removed 5 bases from V and 8 bases from J, with 18 bases in between. CDR1 SGHTA and CDR2 FQGNSA come from the germline V gene. TCRdb analysed the 5' RACE reads with MiXCR anew, one entry per CDR3 protein. This table holds about 340,000 distinct CDR3 sequences, about 8.7% found once. The rearrangement links TRBV7-2 to TRBJ1-2; possible D gene TRBD1, 5 bases. The receptor's source is a man younger than 35 who received the YFV17D yellow fever vaccine. Material: PBMCs, obtained on the day of the first yellow fever vaccination. DNA of the CDR3: TGTGCCAGCAGCCTATCCGGGACCTTAATCGGCTACACCTTC. Amino acid sequence: CASSLSGTLIGYTF.